Below, 5 T cell receptor beta chains from the same sample are listed, as sequenced in a study of cytomegalovirus exposure and HLA in healthy donors. Primers for the PCR totalled 60 Vbeta and 13 Jbeta. Some clones are missing from TCRdb's copy, which holds only in-frame ones; the method was immunoSEQ multiplex PCR. The repertoire holds nearly 110,000 clones, with more than 65% as singletons. The material sequenced was PBMCs. Source of these receptors: a woman aged 45-65 years in good health and CMV-seropositive.

The gene calls are TRBV2 and TRBJ2-1, with a possible D match to TRBD2 (5 bases). Trimming took off 4 bases at V and 7 bases at J, with 8 bases between the two ends. Germline V lookup: CDR1 SNHLY, CDR2 FYNNEI. The CDR3 is 12 residues long. The CDR3: CASSGTVNEQFF. CDR3 nucleotide sequence: TGTGCCAGCAGTGGGACTGTAAATGAGCAGTTCTTC.

The genes are TRBV5-6 and TRBJ1-1, with TRBD1 as a possible D gene (5 bases). Germline lookup yields CDR1 SGHDT and CDR2 YYEEEE. With 4 bases removed from V and 4 bases from J, the gap between germline ends came to 14 bases. This CDR3 spans 14 amino acids. CDR3 nucleotides: TGTGCCAGCAGCGATGTTGGGGGAGGCACTGAAGCTTTCTTT. It encodes CASSDVGGGTEAFF.

V gene TRBV5-1 combines with J gene TRBJ2-7; the D is unclear. V was clipped by 0 bases and J by 2 bases, with 9 bases between them. There are 14 residues in the CDR3. Germline V gives CDR1 SGHRS, CDR2 YFSETQ. CDR3 loop: CASSLDPIPYEQYF. CDR3 sequence (DNA): TGCGCCAGCAGCTTGGATCCCATTCCCTACGAGCAGTACTTC. The entire variable domain, with the rest obtained from reference TRBV5-1 and TRBJ2-7, is as follows: KAGVTQTPRYLIKTRGQQVTLSCSPISGHRSVSWYQQTPGQGLQFLFEYFSETQRNKGNFPGRFSGRQFSNSRSEMNVSTLELGDSALYLCASSLDPIPYEQYFGPGTRLTVT.

The V call is TRBV29-1, the J call TRBJ1-2; TRBD1 agrees at 7 bases. Trimming removed 3 bases from V and 0 bases from J; junction bases left unmatched: 13. The CDR3 covers 17 residues. Germline V lookup: CDR1 SQVTM, CDR2 ANQGSEA. CDR3 sequence: CSVDKTLGQAANYGYTF. CDR3 nucleotide sequence: TGCAGCGTTGATAAGACGCTCGGACAGGCTGCTAACTATGGCTACACCTTC.

This rearrangement joins TRBV4-1 to TRBJ2-3; 8 bases map to TRBD2. The CDR3 runs 16 residues. J was trimmed by 1 base and V by 0 bases; bases with no gene match: 3. Looked up from germline, CDR1 is MGHRA and CDR2 is YSYEKL. The CDR3 coding sequence is TGCGCCAGCAGCCAAGACGAAGCGGGGGGCACAGATACGCAGTATTTT. Its protein product is CASSQDEAGGTDTQYF.